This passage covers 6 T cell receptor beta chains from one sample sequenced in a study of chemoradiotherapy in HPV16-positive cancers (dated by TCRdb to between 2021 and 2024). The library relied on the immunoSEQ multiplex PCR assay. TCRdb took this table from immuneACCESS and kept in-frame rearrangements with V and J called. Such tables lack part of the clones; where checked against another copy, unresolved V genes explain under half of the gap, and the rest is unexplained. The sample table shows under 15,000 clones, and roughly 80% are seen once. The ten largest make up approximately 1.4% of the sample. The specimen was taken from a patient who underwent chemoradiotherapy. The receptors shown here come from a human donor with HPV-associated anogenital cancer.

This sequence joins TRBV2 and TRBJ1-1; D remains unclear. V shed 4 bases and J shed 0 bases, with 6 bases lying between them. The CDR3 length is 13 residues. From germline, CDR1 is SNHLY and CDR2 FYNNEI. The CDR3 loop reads CASSVAMNTEAFF. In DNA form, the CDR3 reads TGTGCCAGCAGTGTCGCAATGAACACTGAAGCTTTCTTT. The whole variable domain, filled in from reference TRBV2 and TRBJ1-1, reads EPEVTQTPSHQVTQMGQEVILRCVPISNHLYFYWYRQILGQKVEFLVSFYNNEISEKSEIFDDQFSVERPDGSNFTLKIRSTKLEDSAMYFCASSVAMNTEAFFGQGTRLTVV.

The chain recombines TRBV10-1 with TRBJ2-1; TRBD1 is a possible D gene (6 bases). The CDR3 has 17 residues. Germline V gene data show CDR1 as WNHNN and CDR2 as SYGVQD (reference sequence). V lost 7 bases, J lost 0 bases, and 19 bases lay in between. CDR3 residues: CASNFTGNLSSYNEQFF. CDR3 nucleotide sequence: TGCGCCAGCAATTTTACAGGGAACTTATCCTCCTACAATGAGCAGTTCTTC.

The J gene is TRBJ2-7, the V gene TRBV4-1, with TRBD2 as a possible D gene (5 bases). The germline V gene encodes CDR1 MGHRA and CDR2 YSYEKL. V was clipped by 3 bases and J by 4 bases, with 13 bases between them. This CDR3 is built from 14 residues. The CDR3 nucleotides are TGCGCCAGCAGCCAGGACCCGGGGTTGTACGAGCAGTACTTC. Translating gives CASSQDPGLYEQYF.

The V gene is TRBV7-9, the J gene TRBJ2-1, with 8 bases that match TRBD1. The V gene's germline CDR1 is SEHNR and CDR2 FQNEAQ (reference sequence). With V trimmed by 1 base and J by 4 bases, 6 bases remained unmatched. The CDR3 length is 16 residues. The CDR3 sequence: CASSLVPGQGYNEQFF. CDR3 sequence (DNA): TGTGCCAGCAGCTTAGTTCCCGGACAGGGTTACAATGAGCAGTTCTTC.

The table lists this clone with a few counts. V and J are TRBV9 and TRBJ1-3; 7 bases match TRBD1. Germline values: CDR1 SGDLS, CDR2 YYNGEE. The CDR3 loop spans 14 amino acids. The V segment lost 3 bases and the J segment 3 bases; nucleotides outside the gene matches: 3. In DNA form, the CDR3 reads TGTGCCAGCAGCGCCCAGGGGGGTGGAAACACCATATATTTT. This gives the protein CASSAQGGGNTIYF.

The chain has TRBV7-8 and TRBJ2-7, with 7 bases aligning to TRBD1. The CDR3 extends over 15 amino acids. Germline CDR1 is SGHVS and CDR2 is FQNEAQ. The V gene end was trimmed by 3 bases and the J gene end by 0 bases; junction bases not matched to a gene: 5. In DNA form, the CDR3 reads TGTGCCAGCAGCTTCCGGACAGGCCTCTCCTACGAGCAGTACTTC. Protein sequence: CASSFRTGLSYEQYF.